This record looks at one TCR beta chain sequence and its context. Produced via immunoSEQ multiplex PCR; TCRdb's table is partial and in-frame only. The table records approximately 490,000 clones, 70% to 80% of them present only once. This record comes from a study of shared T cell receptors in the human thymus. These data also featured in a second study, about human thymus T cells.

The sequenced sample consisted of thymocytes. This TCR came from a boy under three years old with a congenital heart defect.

CDR3 sequence: CASVGGSPACTEAFF. DNA of the CDR3: TGTGCCAGCGTAGGGGGCAGTCCGGCCTGTACTGAAGCTTTCTTT. The chain combines TRBV6-1 with TRBJ1-1; 7 bases match TRBD1. CDR1 MNHNS and CDR2 SASEGT come from the germline V gene. The CDR3 totals 15 residues. The trim removed 8 bases at V and 5 bases at J, leaving 14 bases unmatched.